This T cell receptor beta chain was sequenced for a study of control samples from healthy donors and cancer patients. V dropped 2 bases and J dropped 2; count of bases not matched to a gene: 11. The germline V gene encodes CDR1 MNHNS and CDR2 SASEGT. This CDR3 is 18 amino acids long. The sample holds one count of this clone. Produced via immunoSEQ multiplex PCR; TCRdb's table is partial and in-frame only. This table holds roughly 95,000 clones, roughly nine tenths found once. The chain employs TRBV6-1 and TRBJ1-5; 8 nucleotides line up with TRBD1. The origin of this receptor is a woman in her twenties or thirties in good health. The sample comprised blood. Here the CDR3 DNA reads TGTGCCAGCAGTGAACCCAGAGGACAGGGATGGGGCAATCAGCCCCAGCATTTT. Translating it yields CASSEPRGQGWGNQPQHF.